The 10 T cell receptor beta chains reported below all come from one sample, sequenced in a study of blood T cell repertoires in COVID-19. TCRdb's table, derived via immunoSEQ multiplex PCR, lists solely in-frame clones and lacks some. The table shows 85,000 to 100,000 clones, with about 86% occurring only once. Sequencing input: peripheral blood. The receptor source for this set is a man in his sixties with acute or convalescent COVID-19.

The genes are TRBV4-1 and TRBJ1-1, with D hard to call. The CDR3 totals 14 residues. Trimming stripped 1 base from V and 0 bases from J, with 6 bases between. The germline V gene encodes CDR1 MGHRA and CDR2 YSYEKL. CDR3 bases: TGCGCCAGCAGCCAAGTGGCACTGAACACTGAAGCTTTCTTT. Amino acid sequence: CASSQVALNTEAFF.

This clone was detected a few times. The J gene is TRBJ2-1, the V gene TRBV5-4; TRBD1 matches at 9 bases. The CDR3 spans 12 residues. CDR1 is SGHNT, CDR2 YYREEE, per germline (reference sequence). V lost 3 bases to trimming and J lost 10 bases; unmatched junction nucleotides: 2. The CDR3 coding sequence is TGTGCCAGCAGCTGGACAGGGGAAGAGCAGTTCTTC. It specifies CASSWTGEEQFF.

The chain is built from TRBV11-2 and TRBJ1-3; D remains unclear. Germline V CDR1 and CDR2: SGHAT, FQNNGV. This CDR3 spans 15 amino acids. V was clipped by 2 bases and J by 1 base, with 9 bases between them. CDR3 nucleotide sequence: TGTGCCAGCAGCTTATTTTCAGGTTCTGGAAACACCATATATTTT. Encoded protein: CASSLFSGSGNTIYF.

V is TRBV4-2 and J is TRBJ1-6; 8 nucleotides align to TRBD1. Germline CDR1 LGHNA, CDR2 YNFKEQ. With V trimmed by 0 bases and J by 7 bases, 2 bases remained unmatched. The CDR3 extends over 15 amino acids. The CDR3 reads CASSQETGANSPLHF. CDR3 bases: TGTGCCAGCAGCCAAGAGACAGGGGCGAATTCACCCCTCCACTTT.

V and J are TRBV30 and TRBJ2-7; D is ambiguous. V shed 3 bases and J shed 1 base, with 16 bases lying between them. CDR3 length: 15 residues. Germline V gene lookup returns CDR1 GTSNPN and CDR2 SVGIG (reference sequence). The CDR3 here is CAWSPARRRSYEQYF. The CDR3 DNA is TGTGCCTGGAGCCCAGCGAGGCGAAGGTCCTACGAGCAGTACTTC.

In DNA form, the CDR3 reads TGTGCCAGCAGCCATCGGGGGGCGGAGACCCAGTACTTC. Translated: CASSHRGAETQYF. The chain uses TRBV3-1 (or the pseudogene TRBV3-2) and TRBJ2-5; D may be TRBD2 (7 bases). The length of the CDR3 is 13 residues. Germline CDR1 LGHDT, CDR2 YNNKEL (reference sequence). V lost 3 bases and J lost 5, with 10 bases in between.

The rearrangement uses TRBV3-1 (or the pseudogene TRBV3-2) and TRBJ2-7; weak D call: TRBD2 (6 bases). Trimming cost V 0 bases and J 6 bases, with 15 bases left between them. This CDR3 region has 15 residues. CDR1 LGHDT and CDR2 YNNKEL come from the germline V gene (reference sequence). The CDR3 sequence: CASSQEGGFLREQYF. The CDR3 DNA is TGTGCCAGCAGCCAAGAAGGAGGGTTCCTCCGCGAGCAGTACTTC.

The V and J genes are TRBV3-1 (or the pseudogene TRBV3-2) and TRBJ2-1, with a possible D match to TRBD2 (7 bases). V lost 2 bases and J lost 9, with 23 bases in between. Germline assignment: CDR1 LGHDT and CDR2 YNNKEL (reference sequence). The CDR3 loop spans 17 amino acids. The CDR3 DNA is TGTGCCAGCAGCCAATACCGGGGAGGGGGTTACCAGGGTGAGCAGTTCTTC. It specifies CASSQYRGGGYQGEQFF.

The rearrangement links TRBV9 to TRBJ1-3; D remains unclear. The germline gives CDR1 SGDLS, CDR2 YYNGEE. Trimming took off 0 bases at V and 1 base at J, with 8 bases between the two ends. This CDR3 is 15 amino acids long. CDR3 DNA sequence: TGTGCCAGCAGCGTAGGGGGAGGGTCTGGAAACACCATATATTTT. Translated, it gives CASSVGGGSGNTIYF.

The rearrangement uses TRBV27 and TRBJ2-4, with D perhaps TRBD2 (6 bases). The CDR3 length is 13 residues. The ends were cut back, 7 bases at V and 0 bases at J, with 7 bases in the middle. The germline gives CDR1 MNHEY, CDR2 SMNVEV (reference sequence). The CDR3, as DNA: TGTGCCAGCAAGGGACTAGCCAAAAACATTCAGTACTTC. Translated, it gives CASKGLAKNIQYF.